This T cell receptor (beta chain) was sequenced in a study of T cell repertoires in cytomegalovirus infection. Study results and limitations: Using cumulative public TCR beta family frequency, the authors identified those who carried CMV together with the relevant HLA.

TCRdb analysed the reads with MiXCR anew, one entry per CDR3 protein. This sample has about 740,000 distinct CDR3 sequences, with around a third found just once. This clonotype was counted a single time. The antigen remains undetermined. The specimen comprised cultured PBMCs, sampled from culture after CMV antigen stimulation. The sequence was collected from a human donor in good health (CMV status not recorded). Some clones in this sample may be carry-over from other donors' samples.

CDR3 nucleotide sequence: TGTGCCATCAGTGGGGGGACGTACTCCTACGAGCAGTACTTC. Translation gives CAISGGTYSYEQYF. This rearrangement joins TRBV10-3 to TRBJ2-7; possibly TRBD1 or TRBD2 for D (5 bases each). The CDR3 has 14 residues. Germline V lookup: CDR1 ENHRY, CDR2 SYGVKD. The V end was cut by 4 bases, the J end by 0 bases, with 10 bases between.